These 16 T cell receptor beta chains originate from one sample sequenced in a study of blood T cell repertoires in COVID-19. Only in-frame clones appear in the TCRdb table, and some are missing; sequencing was by immunoSEQ multiplex PCR. The repertoire has approximately 80,000 clones, almost 85% of them found once; the top ten carry more than 9%. Input material: peripheral blood. The source is a man in his 60s with acute or convalescent COVID-19.

The chain uses TRBV5-5 and TRBJ1-4; the D gene is possibly TRBD1 (5 bases). This CDR3 has 15 residues. Trimming removed 7 bases at V and 0 bases at J, with 13 bases between. CDR1 is SGHKS and CDR2 is YYEKEE in the germline V gene (reference sequence). The CDR3 nucleotides read TGTGCCAGCTCCTGGGGCTCGTCAACTAATGAAAAACTGTTTTTT. Amino acid sequence: CASSWGSSTNEKLFF.

J is TRBJ1-6 and V is TRBV11-2; 7 nucleotides agree with TRBD1. Germline V CDR1 and CDR2: SGHAT, FQNNGV. The CDR3 is 15 amino acids. Trimming at V came to 6 bases and at J to 9 bases, leaving 11 bases not matched to a gene. In DNA form, the CDR3 reads TGTGCCAGCAGGACCTTACAGGGGAGGAGTTCACCCCTCCACTTT. This encodes CASRTLQGRSSPLHF. Full variable domain (rest looked up from reference TRBV11-2 and TRBJ1-6): EAGVAQSPRYKIIEKRQSVAFWCNPISGHATLYWYQQILGQGPKLLIQFQNNGVVDDSQLPKDRFSAERLKGVDSTLKIQPAKLEDSAVYLCASRTLQGRSSPLHFGNGTRLTVT.

This chain joins TRBV5-1 and TRBJ2-2; 9 bases align to TRBD2. The ends lost 2 bases at V and 6 bases at J; junction bases unmatched: 8. There are 16 residues in the CDR3. From germline, CDR1 is SGHRS and CDR2 YFSETQ. In DNA, the CDR3 is TGCGCCAGCAGCTTTGGAACTAGCGGGTGGTCCGGGGAGCTGTTTTTT. Protein sequence: CASSFGTSGWSGELFF.

The V call is TRBV2, the J call TRBJ1-5; 8 bases agree with TRBD1. Per germline, CDR1 SNHLY and CDR2 FYNNEI. The trim removed 8 bases at V and 8 bases at J, leaving 8 bases unmatched. The CDR3 runs 13 residues. The CDR3 reads CASEDRADKPQHF. CDR3 coding DNA: TGTGCCAGCGAGGACAGGGCTGATAAGCCCCAGCATTTT. The entire variable domain, with the rest obtained from reference TRBV2 and TRBJ1-5, is as follows: EPEVTQTPSHQVTQMGQEVILRCVPISNHLYFYWYRQILGQKVEFLVSFYNNEISEKSEIFDDQFSVERPDGSNFTLKIRSTKLEDSAMYFCASEDRADKPQHFGDGTRLSIL.

This clone was picked up a small number of times. In nucleotides, the CDR3 is TGTGCCAGCAGCACCCAGGGAATGGGGTATAGCAATCAGCCCCAGCATTTT. This codes for CASSTQGMGYSNQPQHF. The genes are TRBV7-2 and TRBJ1-5; weak D call: TRBD1 (5 bases). The germline gives CDR1 SGHTA, CDR2 FQGNSA. With 5 bases removed from V and 0 bases from J, the gap between germline ends came to 17 bases. This CDR3 is 17 amino acids long.

The chain employs TRBV5-4 and TRBJ2-5, with 9 nucleotides matching TRBD2. Germline lookup yields CDR1 SGHNT and CDR2 YYREEE (reference sequence). The V segment lost 4 bases and the J segment 4 bases; nucleotides outside the gene matches: 11. The CDR3 extends over 16 amino acids. The CDR3 nucleotides read TGTGCCAGCAGCCCGGGTGAGCTAGCGGGACTAGAGACCCAGTACTTC. As protein: CASSPGELAGLETQYF.

The genes are TRBV29-1 and TRBJ2-1; tentative D call: TRBD2 (6 bases). Germline CDR1 reads SQVTM; CDR2 reads ANQGSEA. CDR3 length: 14 amino acids. Deletions cut 1 base from V and 6 bases from J, with 13 bases between. This chain's CDR3 is CSVEGQGGPNEQFF. DNA of the CDR3: TGCAGCGTTGAAGGGCAGGGAGGTCCCAATGAGCAGTTCTTC.

J is TRBJ2-3 and V is TRBV13; possible D gene TRBD2, 5 bases. The CDR3 spans 17 residues. Trimming took off 1 base at V and 0 bases at J, with 14 bases between the two ends. Germline CDR1 and CDR2: PRHDT and FYEKMQ (reference sequence). The CDR3 here is CASSLVGGSTSTDTQYF. CDR3 coding DNA: TGTGCCAGCAGCTTAGTCGGCGGGTCGACTAGCACAGATACGCAGTATTTT.

V and J are TRBV3-1 (or the pseudogene TRBV3-2) and TRBJ2-7; 8 nucleotides agree with TRBD1. Per germline, CDR1 LGHDT and CDR2 YNNKEL (reference sequence). After removal of 6 bases from V and 4 bases from J, the junction contained 5 bases not matched to a gene. The CDR3 is made up of 13 amino acids. CDR3 coding DNA: TGTGCCAGCAGTCGGGACAGGACTTACGAGCAGTACTTC. Protein product: CASSRDRTYEQYF.

The gene calls are TRBV3-1 (or the pseudogene TRBV3-2) and TRBJ1-6; 9 positions agree with TRBD1. The CDR3 runs to 14 residues. Germline V CDR1 and CDR2: LGHDT, YNNKEL (reference sequence). After removal of 6 bases from V and 9 bases from J, the junction contained 6 bases not matched to a gene. CDR3 DNA sequence: TGTGCCAGCAGAAGACAGGGGGAGAGTTCACCCCTCCACTTT. This gives the protein CASRRQGESSPLHF.

The rearrangement joins TRBV6-5 to TRBJ2-7, with 10 bases identical to TRBD1. Germline lookup yields CDR1 MNHEY and CDR2 SVGAGI. Unmatched junction bases numbered 5, after V lost 6 bases and J lost 3 bases. This CDR3 contains 14 residues. The CDR3 nucleotides read TGTGCCAGCAGCGGGGACAGGGGAGGCTACGAGCAGTACTTC. Translating it yields CASSGDRGGYEQYF.

V usage is TRBV11-3 and J usage is TRBJ2-1; weak D call: TRBD2 (6 bases). V lost 5 bases to trimming and J lost 8 bases, with 22 bases between them. Germline CDR1 SGHNT, CDR2 YENEEA. CDR3 length: 16 residues. In DNA, the CDR3 is TGTGCCAGCAGCCATCGCCCCGGGACTCCAAACGATGAGCAGTTCTTC. This gives the protein CASSHRPGTPNDEQFF.

The CDR3 loop reads CASSLSGGPPDTQYF. In DNA form, the CDR3 reads TGTGCCAGCAGCCTAAGCGGGGGGCCACCTGATACGCAGTATTTT. This chain uses TRBV7-2 with TRBJ2-3; 9 bases are shared with TRBD2. The CDR3 spans 15 residues. V was clipped by 5 bases and J by 6 bases; unmatched bases: 9. Germline CDR1 and CDR2: SGHTA and FQGNSA.

This clone was seen a few times. The chain carries TRBV7-2 and TRBJ1-6, with 7 bases matching TRBD1. After removal of 5 bases from V and 2 bases from J, the junction contained 9 bases not matched to a gene. Germline CDR1 reads SGHTA; CDR2 reads FQGNSA. The CDR3 is 17 residues long. The CDR3 region is CASSIQQGLTYNSPLHF. CDR3 in DNA: TGTGCCAGCAGCATACAACAGGGGTTAACCTATAATTCACCCCTCCACTTT.

This clone was detected a few times. The V call is TRBV2, the J call TRBJ2-7; TRBD1 agrees at 9 bases. The germline CDR1 and CDR2 sequences are SNHLY and FYNNEI. This CDR3 spans 17 amino acids. Trimming took 3 bases from V and 1 from J; bases not matched to a gene: 10. The CDR3, as DNA: TGTGCCAGCAGTGACGGTGTGACGGGACAGGGTTCCTACGAGCAGTACTTC. Translation gives CASSDGVTGQGSYEQYF.

The genes are TRBV5-1 and TRBJ1-5; 9 bases are a match to TRBD1. Germline assignment: CDR1 SGHRS and CDR2 YFSETQ. The length of the CDR3 is 17 residues. Trimming cost V 4 bases and J 2 bases; bases outside gene matches: 10. Written as DNA, the CDR3 is TGCGCCAGCAGCCCGGGACAGGGCAAGTACGGCAATCAGCCCCAGCATTTT. Protein product: CASSPGQGKYGNQPQHF.